This T cell receptor beta chain originates from a study of blood T cell repertoires in COVID-19. Study information: The United States, Italy and Spain were the sources of the acute and convalescent COVID-19 samples. T cells, B-cell-depleted T cells, or PBMCs provided the cDNA or gDNA that served as material.

The germline V and J ends were trimmed by 0 bases and 4 bases, with 10 bases remaining between them. Per germline, CDR1 SGHRS and CDR2 YFSETQ. The CDR3 has 14 residues. Per the authors' pipeline: How many nucleated cells were present was estimated from reference gene primer amplification. Measured with immunoSEQ multiplex PCR; TCRdb has only the in-frame clones, and not every one. The DNA gave D and trimming, while V, J and clone size come from that table. The repertoire holds 150,000 to 200,000 clones, about 88% seen once, with 0.99% in the top ten. The chain uses TRBV5-1 and TRBJ1-2, with unresolved D. Source material: peripheral blood. This TCR was sampled from a man between 18 and 29 years old with acute or convalescent COVID-19. CDR3 in DNA: TGCGCCAGCAGCTTGGACGGGGTTGGCTATGGCTACACCTTC. Residues: CASSLDGVGYGYTF.